This entry is about one T cell receptor beta chain. What it recognizes is unknown. Germline CDR1 is LNHDA and CDR2 is SQIVND (reference sequence). CDR3 length equals 13 residues. J gave up 12 bases and V 5 bases, and 6 bases lay outside the gene matches. The sample originates from a study of shared clonotypes between healthy human individuals. Deep was the level used in running the assay. Sorted-subset replicate PCRs used 200 ng of genomic DNA. This amount corresponded to approximately 30,000 T cell genomes. Some clones are missing from TCRdb's copy, which holds only in-frame ones; the method was immunoSEQ multiplex PCR. The sample lists about 2,500,000 clones, approximately 92% seen once, with roughly 0.13% in the top ten. Study-wide findings and caveats: Sharing across several donors was seen in about 5% of naive CD4 clonotypes. Among donors, sharing of clonotypes was expected to be affected by sequencing depth.

The V gene is TRBV19, the J gene TRBJ1-5; 11 bases are a match to TRBD1. The material sequenced was naive CD4+ T cells sorted from blood. Regarding subset: CD45RA+ positively selected. This TCR derives from a man aged 18 to 29 in good health. CDR3 in amino acids: CASSRQDRGLQHF. CDR3 sequence (DNA): TGTGCCAGTAGTCGCCAGGACAGGGGGCTCCAGCATTTT. Filled out from reference TRBV19 and TRBJ1-5, the complete variable domain reads DGGITQSPKYLFRKEGQNVTLSCEQNLNHDAMYWYRQDPGQGLRLIYYSQIVNDFQKGDIAEGYSVSREKKESFPLTVTSAQKNPTAFYLCASSRQDRGLQHFGDGTRLSIL.